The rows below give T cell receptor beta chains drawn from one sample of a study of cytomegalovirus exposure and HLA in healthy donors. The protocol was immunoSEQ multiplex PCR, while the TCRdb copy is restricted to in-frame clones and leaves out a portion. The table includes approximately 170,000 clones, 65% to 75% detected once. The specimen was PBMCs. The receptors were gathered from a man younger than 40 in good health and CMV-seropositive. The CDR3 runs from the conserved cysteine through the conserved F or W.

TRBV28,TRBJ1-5,CASSLGQGYQPQHF
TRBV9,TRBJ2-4,CASSGGGLAKNIQYF
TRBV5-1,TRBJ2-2,CASTDSGRANTGELFF
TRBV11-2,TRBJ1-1,CASSLGTGYEAFF
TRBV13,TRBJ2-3,CASSLYLRLAGPDTQYF
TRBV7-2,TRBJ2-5,CASSLGGSGTETQYF
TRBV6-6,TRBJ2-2,CASTGQGNTGELFF
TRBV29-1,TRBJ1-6,CSVAGHPMDSPLHF
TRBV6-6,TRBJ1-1,CASSRQGLNTEAFF
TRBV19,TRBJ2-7,CASSGLIGHDEQYF
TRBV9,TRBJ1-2,CASSDGQAYYGYTF